These 19 T cell receptor beta chains were all obtained from the same sample, sequenced in a study of T cell changes during pregnancy in multiple sclerosis. Assay: immunoSEQ multiplex PCR; the TCRdb copy retains only in-frame clones and omits some. The data show 39,000 or so clones, with 80% to 95% seen just once and under 0.45% held by the top ten. Source: CD4+ T cells from peripheral blood mononuclear cells, taken after pregnancy. The receptors come from a female donor in good health, enrolled as a control in a pregnancy study.

A note on this clone: Because the CDR3 is missing its conserved closing phenylalanine or tryptophan, this is likely a read error. The DNA is omitted, as the CDR3 cannot be located on it reliably, and the CDR3 follows TCRdb's listing. The chain carries TRBV20-1 and TRBJ1-2; the table gives TRBD1 as D, unverified against the DNA. CDR1 is DFQATT and CDR2 is SNEGSKA in the germline V gene (reference sequence). Counting both end residues, the CDR3 totals 9 amino acids. The CDR3 here is CSGTGSFLS.

The sample holds one count of this clone. The chain uses TRBV29-1 and TRBJ1-2, with 8 positions matching TRBD1. CDR1 SQVTM and CDR2 ANQGSEA come from the germline V gene. The CDR3 runs to 15 residues. With V trimmed by 4 bases and J by 4 bases, 11 bases remained unmatched. The CDR3 loop reads CSVGSAGGRGYGYTF. The DNA of the CDR3 is TGCAGCGTTGGGTCGGCAGGGGGCAGGGGCTATGGCTACACCTTC.

V usage is TRBV4-1 and J usage is TRBJ2-3, with TRBD2 matching over 10 bases. The CDR3 totals 17 residues. Germline V gives CDR1 MGHRA, CDR2 YSYEKL. J lost 3 bases, V lost 4 bases, and 10 bases had no gene match. The CDR3 bases are TGCGCCAGCAGCCCCTTTGGAGCGGGGGGGCGGACAGATACGCAGTATTTT. Its translation: CASSPFGAGGRTDTQYF.

The chain links TRBV7-2 to TRBJ1-5; D possibly corresponds to TRBD1 (6 bases). The CDR3 consists of 16 residues. The V end lost 3 bases, the J end lost 1 base, and 13 bases lay between the germline ends. The germline gives CDR1 SGHTA, CDR2 FQGNSA. CDR3 DNA: TGTGCCAGCAGCTTGACAGACAGGCTGAGCAATCAGCCCCAGCATTTT. Translated: CASSLTDRLSNQPQHF.

The genes are TRBV30 and TRBJ2-2; no definite D call. The germline CDR1 and CDR2 sequences are GTSNPN and SVGIG (reference sequence). CDR3 length: 14 residues. V shed 2 bases and J shed 0 bases, with 7 bases lying between them. The CDR3 nucleotides are TGTGCCTGGAGTTTGGCTGCGAACACCGGGGAGCTGTTTTTT. The encoded protein is CAWSLAANTGELFF.

The V call is TRBV6-5, the J call TRBJ2-1; TRBD2 matches at 9 bases. CDR3 length: 15 amino acids. The germline gives CDR1 MNHEY, CDR2 SVGAGI. With 5 bases clipped from V and 4 bases from J, the junction kept 6 bases outside the gene matches. CDR3 amino acids: CASSNRLADYNEQFF. The DNA for the CDR3 is TGTGCCAGCAGTAACCGACTAGCGGATTACAATGAGCAGTTCTTC.

The V gene is TRBV7-2, the J gene TRBJ2-7; 9 bases fit TRBD1. The germline gives CDR1 SGHTA, CDR2 FQGNSA. J lost 6 bases, V lost 2 bases, and 5 bases had no gene match. This CDR3 region has 14 residues. The CDR3 loop reads CASSLSGTGTEQYF. CDR3 DNA sequence: TGTGCCAGCAGCTTATCCGGGACAGGGACCGAGCAGTACTTC.

This rearrangement joins TRBV7-2 to TRBJ2-3, with D hard to call. Germline lookup yields CDR1 SGHTA and CDR2 FQGNSA. The V end lost 4 bases, the J end lost 0 bases, and 2 bases lay between the germline ends. CDR3 length: 12 amino acids. The CDR3 DNA reads as TGTGCCAGCAGCTCTAGCACAGATACGCAGTATTTT. It yields the protein CASSSSTDTQYF.

The chain recombines TRBV7-9 with TRBJ1-1; 8 bases are shared with TRBD1. Trimming removed 5 bases from V and 4 bases from J; junction bases left unmatched: 6. Germline V gene data show CDR1 as SEHNR and CDR2 as FQNEAQ (reference sequence). CDR3 length: 14 amino acids. The chain's CDR3 is CASSPDRGFTEAFF. The DNA for the CDR3 is TGTGCCAGCAGCCCAGACAGGGGATTCACTGAAGCTTTCTTT.

The rearrangement uses TRBV7-9 and TRBJ1-2; D not certain. Germline V gene sequence: CDR1 SEHNR, CDR2 FQNEAQ (reference sequence). V was cut by 1 base and J by 0 bases, with 12 bases left in between. CDR3 length: 16 residues. CDR3 DNA: TGTGCCAGCAGCTTAGAACCCAGGCGAGCTAACTATGGCTACACCTTC. It codes for CASSLEPRRANYGYTF.

This chain joins TRBV30 and TRBJ1-2; TRBD1 might be the D (5 bases). CDR3 size: 12 residues. V gave up 4 bases and J gave up 4 bases, with 10 bases separating them. The germline gives CDR1 GTSNPN, CDR2 SVGIG (reference sequence). The CDR3 nucleotides are TGTGCCTGGAATACAGGAACCTATGGCTACACCTTC. Protein sequence: CAWNTGTYGYTF.

The chain uses TRBV30 and TRBJ1-1, with TRBD1 identical over 7 bases. Trimming cost V 5 bases and J 4 bases; bases outside gene matches: 7. The CDR3 runs 13 residues. Looked up from germline, CDR1 is GTSNPN and CDR2 is SVGIG (reference sequence). DNA for the CDR3: TGTGCCTGGTTTAAGCAGGGGGGCACTGAAGCTTTCTTT. Translating gives CAWFKQGGTEAFF. Full variable domain (missing parts from reference TRBV30 and TRBJ1-1): SQTIHQWPATLVQPVGSPLSLECTVEGTSNPNLYWYRQAAGRGLQLLFYSVGIGQISSEVPQNLSASRPQDRQFILSSKKLLLSDSGFYLCAWFKQGGTEAFFGQGTRLTVV.

J is TRBJ2-1 and V is TRBV30, with D perhaps matching TRBD1 (5 bases). The CDR3 runs 11 residues. Trimming left V 3 bases short and J 10 bases short, with 10 bases between. Germline CDR1 GTSNPN, CDR2 SVGIG (reference sequence). The CDR3: CAWSFDREQFF. DNA of the CDR3: TGTGCCTGGAGCTTCGACAGAGAGCAGTTCTTC.

V and J are TRBV5-4 and TRBJ1-1; D is possibly TRBD1 (5 bases). Germline V gene data show CDR1 as SGHNT and CDR2 as YYREEE (reference sequence). This CDR3 is built from 15 residues. With 2 bases removed from V and 3 bases from J, the gap between germline ends came to 14 bases. Here the CDR3 reads CASSLPRGDYTEAFF. The CDR3, as DNA: TGTGCCAGCAGCTTACCGCGGGGGGATTACACTGAAGCTTTCTTT.

The rearrangement uses TRBV7-6 and TRBJ1-5; 8 nucleotides agree with TRBD1. CDR1 SGHVS and CDR2 FNYEAQ come from the germline V gene. V shed 3 bases, J shed 3 bases, and the junction held 4 bases outside the gene matches. The CDR3 contains 15 residues. In nucleotides, the CDR3 is TGTGCCAGCAGCTTGGGGGACAGGCCCAATCAGCCCCAGCATTTT. Amino acid sequence: CASSLGDRPNQPQHF.

The chain recombines TRBV5-1 with TRBJ2-1; 10 bases line up with TRBD2. This CDR3 spans 15 amino acids. V was clipped by 4 bases and J by 4 bases; unmatched bases: 5. CDR1 is SGHRS and CDR2 is YFSETQ in the germline V gene. CDR3 sequence (DNA): TGCGCCAGCAGCCTTACTAGCGGGACTTACAATGAGCAGTTCTTC. This encodes CASSLTSGTYNEQFF. Full variable domain (missing parts from reference TRBV5-1 and TRBJ2-1): KAGVTQTPRYLIKTRGQQVTLSCSPISGHRSVSWYQQTPGQGLQFLFEYFSETQRNKGNFPGRFSGRQFSNSRSEMNVSTLELGDSALYLCASSLTSGTYNEQFFGPGTRLTVL.

The chain joins TRBV5-5 to TRBJ1-3; no firm D call. Germline CDR1 and CDR2: SGHKS and YYEKEE (reference sequence). V was trimmed by 0 bases and J by 4 bases, leaving 2 bases between them. This CDR3 has 12 amino acids. The CDR3 is CASSLVGNTIYF. CDR3 bases: TGTGCCAGCAGCTTGGTAGGAAACACCATATATTTT.

This CDR3 reads CASSPQQGMNTEAFF. The CDR3 nucleotides read TGTGCCAGCTCACCCCAACAGGGAATGAACACTGAAGCTTTCTTT. This chain joins TRBV18 and TRBJ1-1; D might be TRBD1 (6 bases). Trimming removed 3 bases at V and 0 bases at J, with 11 bases between. The germline gives CDR1 KGHSH, CDR2 LQKENI. This CDR3 region has 15 residues.

V is TRBV18 and J is TRBJ2-1, with TRBD2 matching over 13 bases. Trimming removed 6 bases from V and 6 bases from J; junction bases left unmatched: 5. Germline V gene data show CDR1 as KGHSH and CDR2 as LQKENI. The CDR3 loop spans 15 amino acids. CDR3 protein: CASSEGLAGINEQFF. For the CDR3, the DNA is TGTGCCAGCTCCGAGGGACTAGCGGGAATCAATGAGCAGTTCTTC.